These 2 T cell receptor beta chains originate from one sample sequenced in a study of blood T cells in healthy people across ages. Then a second PCR, running about 6 to 11 cycles, was carried out with a sample-barcoded 5' primer and a J-beta primer mix. One entry per CDR3 protein, called by TCRdb with MiXCR from the 5' RACE reads. In the table there are approximately 1.5 million distinct CDR3 sequences, less than 45% of which are singletons. Sequenced material: blood. These receptor sequences come from a woman younger than 35 in good health.

The rearrangement joins TRBV24-1 to TRBJ2-5; D is unclear. From germline, CDR1 is KGHDR and CDR2 SFDVKD. CDR3 length: 14 amino acids. The germline V and J ends were trimmed by 4 bases and 11 bases, with 19 bases remaining between them. CDR3 in DNA: TGTGCCACCAGTGACTCCGGACCTTTCAATGAGCAGTACTTC. It specifies CATSDSGPFNEQYF.

This clonotype was found a few times. The V and J genes are TRBV20-1 and TRBJ1-2; D uncertain. CDR1 and CDR2 from the germline V gene are DFQATT and SNEGSKA (reference sequence). V was shortened by 0 bases and J by 4 bases, with 12 bases between the two germline ends. CDR3 size: 14 residues. The CDR3 is CSARETAGGYGYTF. Here the CDR3 DNA reads TGCAGTGCTAGAGAGACTGCCGGCGGCTATGGCTACACCTTC.